This T cell receptor (beta chain) was captured by sequencing in a study of identical twins. TCRdb analysed the 5' RACE reads with MiXCR anew, one entry per CDR3 protein. The table has some 900,000 distinct CDR3 sequences, approximately 13% seen once. Donors were all healthy Caucasians. The germline gives CDR1 SQVTM, CDR2 ANQGSEA. The CDR3 loop spans 15 amino acids. With 5 bases removed from V and 9 bases from J, the gap between germline ends came to 25 bases. The same data also went into a second study, on yellow fever vaccine responses in identical twins.

Sequenced material: PBMCs. This TCR derives from a woman aged 18-29 years in good health. V gene TRBV29-1 combines with J gene TRBJ2-5, with D perhaps TRBD1 (6 bases). In DNA form, the CDR3 reads TGCAGCGTTTTCAAGGGACACAAGCTTGAGGAGCCCCAGTACTTC. Residues: CSVFKGHKLEEPQYF.